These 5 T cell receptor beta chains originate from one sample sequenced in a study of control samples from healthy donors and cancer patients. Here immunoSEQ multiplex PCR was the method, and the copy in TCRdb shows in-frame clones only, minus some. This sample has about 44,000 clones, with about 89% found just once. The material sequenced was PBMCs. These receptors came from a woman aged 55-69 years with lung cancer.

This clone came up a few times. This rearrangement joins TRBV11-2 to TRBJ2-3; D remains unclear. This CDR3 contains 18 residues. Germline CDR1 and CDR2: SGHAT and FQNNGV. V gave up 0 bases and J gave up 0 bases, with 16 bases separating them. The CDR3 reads CASSLDLGYDLSTDTQYF. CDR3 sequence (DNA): TGTGCCAGCAGCTTAGATCTGGGTTACGACCTTAGCACAGATACGCAGTATTTT. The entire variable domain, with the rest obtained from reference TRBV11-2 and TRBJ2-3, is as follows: EAGVAQSPRYKIIEKRQSVAFWCNPISGHATLYWYQQILGQGPKLLIQFQNNGVVDDSQLPKDRFSAERLKGVDSTLKIQPAKLEDSAVYLCASSLDLGYDLSTDTQYFGPGTRLTVL.

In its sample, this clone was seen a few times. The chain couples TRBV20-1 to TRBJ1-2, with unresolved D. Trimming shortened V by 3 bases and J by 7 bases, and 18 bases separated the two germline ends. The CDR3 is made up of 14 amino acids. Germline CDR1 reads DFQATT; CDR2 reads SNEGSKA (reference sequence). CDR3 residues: CSASRLTGGAGYTF. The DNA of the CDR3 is TGCAGTGCTAGTCGGCTTACGGGTGGAGCTGGCTACACCTTC.

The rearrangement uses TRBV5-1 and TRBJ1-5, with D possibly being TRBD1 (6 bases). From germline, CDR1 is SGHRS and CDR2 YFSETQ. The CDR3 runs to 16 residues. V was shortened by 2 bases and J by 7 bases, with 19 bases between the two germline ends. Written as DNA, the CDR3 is TGCGCCAGCAGCTTAGGGGGGGAAGCATCGGGGCAGCCCCAGCATTTT. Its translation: CASSLGGEASGQPQHF.

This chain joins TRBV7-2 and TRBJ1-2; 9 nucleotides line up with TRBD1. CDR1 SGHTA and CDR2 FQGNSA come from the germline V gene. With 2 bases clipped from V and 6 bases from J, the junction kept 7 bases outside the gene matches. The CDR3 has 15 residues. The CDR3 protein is CASSLTGGGPHGYTF. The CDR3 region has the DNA TGTGCCAGCAGCTTAACAGGGGGCGGGCCTCATGGCTACACCTTC. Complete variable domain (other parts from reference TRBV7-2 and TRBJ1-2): GAGVSQSPSNKVTEKGKDVELRCDPISGHTALYWYRQSLGQGLEFLIYFQGNSAPDKSGLPSDRFSAERTGGSVSTLTIQRTQQEDSAVYLCASSLTGGGPHGYTFGSGTRLTVV.

This chain's CDR3 is CASSGVGAGYHEQYF. For the CDR3, the DNA is TGTGCCAGCAGTGGGGTGGGGGCGGGATATCACGAGCAGTACTTC. The chain is built from TRBV27 and TRBJ2-7; D could derive from TRBD1 or TRBD2 (6 bases each). Germline CDR1 MNHEY, CDR2 SMNVEV (reference sequence). Trimming shortened V by 5 bases and J by 5 bases, and 19 bases separated the two germline ends. The CDR3 is 15 residues long.